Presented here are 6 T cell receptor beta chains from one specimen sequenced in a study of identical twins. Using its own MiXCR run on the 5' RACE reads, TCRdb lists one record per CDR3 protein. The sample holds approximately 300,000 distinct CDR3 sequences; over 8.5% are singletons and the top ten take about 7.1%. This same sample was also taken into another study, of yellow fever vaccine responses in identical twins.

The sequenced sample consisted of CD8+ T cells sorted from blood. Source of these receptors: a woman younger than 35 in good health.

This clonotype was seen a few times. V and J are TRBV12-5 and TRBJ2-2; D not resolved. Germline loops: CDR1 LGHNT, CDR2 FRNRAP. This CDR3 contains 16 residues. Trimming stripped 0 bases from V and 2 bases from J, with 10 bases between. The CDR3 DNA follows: TGTGCTAGTGGTTTGGTACGTGAGGAAAACACCGGGGAGCTGTTTTTT. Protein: CASGLVREENTGELFF.

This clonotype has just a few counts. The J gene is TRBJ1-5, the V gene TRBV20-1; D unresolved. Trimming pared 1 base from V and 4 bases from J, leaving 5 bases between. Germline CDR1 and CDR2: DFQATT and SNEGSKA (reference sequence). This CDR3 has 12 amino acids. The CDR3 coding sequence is TGCAGTGCTAGAGGGAGGAATCAGCCCCAGCATTTT. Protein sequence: CSARGRNQPQHF.

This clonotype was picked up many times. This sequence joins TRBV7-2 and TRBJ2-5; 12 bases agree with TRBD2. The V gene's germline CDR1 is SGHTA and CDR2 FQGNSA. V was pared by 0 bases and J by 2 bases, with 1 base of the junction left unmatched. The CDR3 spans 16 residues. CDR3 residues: CASSLALAGGQETQYF. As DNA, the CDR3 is TGTGCCAGCAGCTTAGCGCTAGCGGGGGGGCAAGAGACCCAGTACTTC. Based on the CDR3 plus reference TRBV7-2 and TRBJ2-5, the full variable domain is GAGVSQSPSNKVTEKGKDVELRCDPISGHTALYWYRQSLGQGLEFLIYFQGNSAPDKSGLPSDRFSAERTGGSVSTLTIQRTQQEDSAVYLCASSLALAGGQETQYFGPGTRLLVL.

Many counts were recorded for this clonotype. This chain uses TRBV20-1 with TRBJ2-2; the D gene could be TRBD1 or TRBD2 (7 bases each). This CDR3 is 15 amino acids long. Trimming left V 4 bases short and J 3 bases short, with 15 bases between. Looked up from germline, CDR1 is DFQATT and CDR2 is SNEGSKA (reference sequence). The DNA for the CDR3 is TGCAGTGCTAAAACAGGGGCGGGAGACACCGGGGAGCTGTTTTTT. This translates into CSAKTGAGDTGELFF.

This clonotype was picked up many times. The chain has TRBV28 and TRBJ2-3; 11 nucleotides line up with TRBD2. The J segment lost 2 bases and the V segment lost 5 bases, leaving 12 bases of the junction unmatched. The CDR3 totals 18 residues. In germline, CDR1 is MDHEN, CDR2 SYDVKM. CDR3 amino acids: CASSPPGLAGGPTDTQYF. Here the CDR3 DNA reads TGTGCCAGCAGTCCCCCGGGGCTAGCGGGAGGACCCACAGATACGCAGTATTTT.

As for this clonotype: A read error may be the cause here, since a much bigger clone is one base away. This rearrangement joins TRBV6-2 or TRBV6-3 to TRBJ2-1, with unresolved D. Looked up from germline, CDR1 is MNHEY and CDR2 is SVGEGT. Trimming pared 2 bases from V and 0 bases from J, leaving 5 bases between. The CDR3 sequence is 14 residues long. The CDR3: CASSYLSSYNEQFF. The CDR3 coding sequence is TGTGCCAGCAGTTACCTGAGCTCCTACAATGAGCAGTTCTTC.